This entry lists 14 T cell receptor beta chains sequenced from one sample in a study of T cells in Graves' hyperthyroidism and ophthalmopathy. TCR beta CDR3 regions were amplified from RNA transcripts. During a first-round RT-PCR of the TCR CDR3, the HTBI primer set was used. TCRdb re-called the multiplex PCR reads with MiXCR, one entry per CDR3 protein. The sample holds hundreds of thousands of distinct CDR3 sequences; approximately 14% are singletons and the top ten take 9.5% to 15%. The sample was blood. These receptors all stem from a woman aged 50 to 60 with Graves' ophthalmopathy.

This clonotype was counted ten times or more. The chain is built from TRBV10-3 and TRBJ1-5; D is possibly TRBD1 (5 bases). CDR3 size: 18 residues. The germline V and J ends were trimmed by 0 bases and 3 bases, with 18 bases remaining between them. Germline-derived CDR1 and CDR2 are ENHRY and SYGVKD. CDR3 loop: CAISESLGPGGTNQPQHF. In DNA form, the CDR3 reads TGTGCCATCAGTGAGTCGCTTGGTCCGGGGGGGACCAATCAGCCCCAGCATTTT.

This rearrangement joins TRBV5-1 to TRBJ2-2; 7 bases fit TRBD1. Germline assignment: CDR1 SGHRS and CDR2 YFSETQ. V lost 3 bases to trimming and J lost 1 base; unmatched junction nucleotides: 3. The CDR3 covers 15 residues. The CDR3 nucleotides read TGCGCCAGCAGCTCGGGACAGATGAACACCGGGGAGCTGTTTTTT. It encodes CASSSGQMNTGELFF. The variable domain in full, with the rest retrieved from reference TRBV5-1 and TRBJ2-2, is KAGVTQTPRYLIKTRGQQVTLSCSPISGHRSVSWYQQTPGQGLQFLFEYFSETQRNKGNFPGRFSGRQFSNSRSEMNVSTLELGDSALYLCASSSGQMNTGELFFGEGSRLTVL.

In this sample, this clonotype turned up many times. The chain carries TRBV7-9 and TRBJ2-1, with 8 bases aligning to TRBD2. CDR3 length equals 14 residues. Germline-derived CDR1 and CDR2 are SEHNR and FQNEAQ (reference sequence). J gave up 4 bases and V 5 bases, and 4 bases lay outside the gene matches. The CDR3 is CASSKAGEYNEQFF. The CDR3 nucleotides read TGTGCCAGCAGCAAAGCGGGAGAATACAATGAGCAGTTCTTC.

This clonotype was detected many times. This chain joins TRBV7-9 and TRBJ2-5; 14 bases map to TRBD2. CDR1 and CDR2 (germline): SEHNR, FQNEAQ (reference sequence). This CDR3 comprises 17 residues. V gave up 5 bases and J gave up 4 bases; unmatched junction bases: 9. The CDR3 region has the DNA TGTGCCAGCAGCGCTGGCGGGACTAGCGGGAGCGGAGAGACCCAGTACTTC. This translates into CASSAGGTSGSGETQYF. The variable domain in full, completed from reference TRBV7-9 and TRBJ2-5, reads DTGVSQNPRHKITKRGQNVTFRCDPISEHNRLYWYRQTLGQGPEFLTYFQNEAQLEKSRLLSDRFSAERPKGSFSTLEIQRTEQGDSAMYLCASSAGGTSGSGETQYFGPGTRLLVL.

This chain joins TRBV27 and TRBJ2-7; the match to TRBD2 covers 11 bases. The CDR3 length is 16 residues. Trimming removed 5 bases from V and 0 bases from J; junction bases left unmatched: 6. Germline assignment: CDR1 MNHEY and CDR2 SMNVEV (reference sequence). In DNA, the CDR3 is TGTGCCAGCAGTCCGGGACTAGCGGTCTGCTCCTACGAGCAGTACTTC. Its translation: CASSPGLAVCSYEQYF.

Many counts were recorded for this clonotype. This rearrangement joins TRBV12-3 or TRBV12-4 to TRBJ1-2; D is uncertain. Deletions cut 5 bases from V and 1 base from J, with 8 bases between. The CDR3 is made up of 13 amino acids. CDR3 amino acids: CASSTGRNYGYTF. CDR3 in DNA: TGTGCCAGCAGTACCGGACGTAACTATGGCTACACCTTC.

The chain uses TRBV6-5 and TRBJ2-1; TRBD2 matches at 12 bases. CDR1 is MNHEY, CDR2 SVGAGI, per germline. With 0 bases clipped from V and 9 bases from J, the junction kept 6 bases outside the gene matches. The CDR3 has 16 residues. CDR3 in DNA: TGTGCCAGCAGTTACTCCGTGACTAGCGGGAGAAGTGAGCAGTTCTTC. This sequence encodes CASSYSVTSGRSEQFF.

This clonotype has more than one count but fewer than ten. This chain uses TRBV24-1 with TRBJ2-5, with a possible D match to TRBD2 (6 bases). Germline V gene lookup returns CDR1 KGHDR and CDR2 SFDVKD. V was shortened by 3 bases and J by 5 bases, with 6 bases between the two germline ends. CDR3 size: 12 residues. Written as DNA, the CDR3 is TGTGCCACCAGTGATGGGAGGGAGACCCAGTACTTC. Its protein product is CATSDGRETQYF.

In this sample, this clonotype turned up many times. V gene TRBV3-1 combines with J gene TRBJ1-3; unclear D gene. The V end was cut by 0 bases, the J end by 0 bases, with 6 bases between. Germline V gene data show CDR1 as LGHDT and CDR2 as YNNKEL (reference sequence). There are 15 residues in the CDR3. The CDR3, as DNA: TGTGCCAGCAGCCAAGAACCGGGCTCTGGAAACACCATATATTTT. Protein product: CASSQEPGSGNTIYF.

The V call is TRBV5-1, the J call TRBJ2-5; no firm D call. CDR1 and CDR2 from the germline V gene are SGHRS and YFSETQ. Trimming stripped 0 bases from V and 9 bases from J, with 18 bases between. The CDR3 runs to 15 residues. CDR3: CASSLAGTLSRSQYF. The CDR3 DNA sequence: TGCGCCAGCAGCTTGGCCGGAACTTTATCAAGGTCCCAGTACTTC. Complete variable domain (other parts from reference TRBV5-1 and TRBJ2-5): KAGVTQTPRYLIKTRGQQVTLSCSPISGHRSVSWYQQTPGQGLQFLFEYFSETQRNKGNFPGRFSGRQFSNSRSEMNVSTLELGDSALYLCASSLAGTLSRSQYFGPGTRLLVL.

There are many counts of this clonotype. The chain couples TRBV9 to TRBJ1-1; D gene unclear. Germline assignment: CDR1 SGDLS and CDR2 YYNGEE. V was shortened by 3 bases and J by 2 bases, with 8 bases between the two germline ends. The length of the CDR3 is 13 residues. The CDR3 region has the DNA TGTGCCAGCAGCGGGAAACTAAACACTGAAGCTTTCTTT. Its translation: CASSGKLNTEAFF.

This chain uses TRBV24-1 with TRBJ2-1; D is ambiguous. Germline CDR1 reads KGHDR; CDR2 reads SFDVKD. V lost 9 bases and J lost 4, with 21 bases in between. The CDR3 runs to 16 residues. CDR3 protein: CATAPTGLSTYNEQFF. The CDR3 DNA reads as TGTGCCACCGCACCCACCGGTCTGAGTACGTACAATGAGCAGTTCTTC.

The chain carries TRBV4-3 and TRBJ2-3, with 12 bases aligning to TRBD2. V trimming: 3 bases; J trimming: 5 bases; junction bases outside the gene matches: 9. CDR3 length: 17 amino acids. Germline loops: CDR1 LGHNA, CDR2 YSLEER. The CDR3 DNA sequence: TGCGCCAGCAGCCAGCAGACTAGCGGGAGCGGTGAAGATACGCAGTATTTT. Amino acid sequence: CASSQQTSGSGEDTQYF.

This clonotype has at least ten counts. CDR3 sequence reads: CASSPGGTGRRNMGYTF. The CDR3 DNA reads as TGTGCCAGCTCACCAGGCGGGACAGGGCGACGTAATATGGGCTACACCTTC. This rearrangement joins TRBV18 to TRBJ1-2; 9 nucleotides align to TRBD1. The CDR3 runs 17 residues. The junction had 15 bases not matched to a gene; V was cut back by 2 bases and J by 8 bases. Germline V gene lookup returns CDR1 KGHSH and CDR2 LQKENI.